Below, 30 T cell receptor beta chains from the same sample are listed, as sequenced in a study of T cell repertoires in cytomegalovirus infection. No antigen has been assigned to these receptors. TCRdb itself ran the reads through MiXCR, one entry per CDR3 protein. Of approximately 730,000 distinct CDR3 sequences in the sample, 25% to 35% were seen once. The sample in question was cultured CD8+ T cells from PBMCs, obtained from culture after CMV antigen stimulation. All receptors come from a human donor in good health (CMV status not recorded). Some clones in this sample may be carry-over from other donors' samples.

The CDR3 sequence is CASGLTGGLDGYTF. As DNA, the CDR3 is TGTGCTAGTGGTTTGACAGGGGGCTTGGATGGCTACACCTTC. The chain employs TRBV12-5 and TRBJ1-2, with 9 bases aligning to TRBD1. With V trimmed by 2 bases and J by 6 bases, 4 bases remained unmatched. Germline V gene lookup returns CDR1 LGHNT and CDR2 FRNRAP. The CDR3 sequence is 14 residues long.

This clonotype showed up many times. This chain links TRBV7-2 with TRBJ2-2; D uncertain. V was shortened by 5 bases and J by 0 bases, with 19 bases between the two germline ends. CDR3 length equals 18 residues. The germline V gene has CDR1 SGHTA and CDR2 FQGNSA. The CDR3 loop is CASSRLGMVGPNTGELFF. For the CDR3, the DNA is TGTGCCAGCAGCCGATTAGGGATGGTAGGCCCGAACACCGGGGAGCTGTTTTTT.

This chain uses TRBV6-6 with TRBJ1-2; D remains ambiguous. Germline lookup yields CDR1 MNHNY and CDR2 SVGAGI (reference sequence). The CDR3 is 15 residues long. The V end lost 2 bases, the J end lost 0 bases, and 10 bases lay between the germline ends. CDR3 amino acids: CASSYEALANYGYTF. CDR3 sequence (DNA): TGTGCCAGCAGTTACGAGGCGCTAGCTAACTATGGCTACACCTTC.

The chain has TRBV19 and TRBJ1-2; TRBD1 matches 9 bases. The CDR3 covers 13 residues. CDR1 and CDR2 (germline): LNHDA, SQIVND (reference sequence). J gave up 7 bases and V 4 bases, and 4 bases lay outside the gene matches. This chain's CDR3 is CASSTNRGLGYTF. The CDR3 DNA reads TGTGCCAGTAGTACGAACAGGGGGCTTGGCTACACCTTC.

The chain is built from TRBV6-5 and TRBJ2-7, with D maybe TRBD1 (6 bases). The CDR3 length is 18 residues. V gave up 0 bases and J gave up 2 bases, with 20 bases separating them. Per germline, CDR1 MNHEY and CDR2 SVGAGI. CDR3 protein: CASSYSSPAQGPTYEQYV. The DNA for the CDR3 is TGTGCCAGCAGTTACTCTAGCCCCGCACAGGGACCGACCTACGAGCAGTACGTC.

CDR3 DNA: TGTGCCAGCAGCCCCAATTGGGGGGCGGGGGAGACCCAGTACTTC. Its protein is CASSPNWGAGETQYF. The rearrangement uses TRBV4-2 and TRBJ2-5; D is possibly TRBD1 or TRBD2 (6 bases each). The germline V and J ends were trimmed by 4 bases and 5 bases, with 17 bases remaining between them. This CDR3 has 15 residues. Germline values: CDR1 LGHNA, CDR2 YNFKEQ.

This chain uses TRBV6-5 with TRBJ2-1; 9 positions match TRBD1. Germline trimming cut 4 bases from V and 9 bases from J; bases unmatched to any gene: 1. Germline CDR1 MNHEY, CDR2 SVGAGI. This CDR3 contains 12 residues. As DNA, the CDR3 is TGTGCCAGCAGTTGGACAGGGGTTGAGCAGTTCTTC. Translating gives CASSWTGVEQFF.

This clonotype was detected many times. The rearrangement links TRBV19 to TRBJ1-2; 8 bases match TRBD1. This CDR3 spans 17 amino acids. V trimming: 7 bases; J trimming: 0 bases; junction bases outside the gene matches: 13. Germline CDR1 LNHDA, CDR2 SQIVND (reference sequence). The CDR3 nucleotides read TGTGCCAGTACCGCCGGACAGGGCTTTTTTCCTAACTATGGCTACACCTTC. It encodes CASTAGQGFFPNYGYTF.

The rearrangement joins TRBV5-4 to TRBJ2-7; 8 bases match TRBD2. From germline, CDR1 is SGHNT and CDR2 YYREEE (reference sequence). CDR3 length: 15 amino acids. With V trimmed by 3 bases and J by 5 bases, 10 bases remained unmatched. Here the CDR3 reads CASSSSSGGMDEQYV. In DNA, the CDR3 is TGTGCCAGCAGCTCCTCCAGCGGGGGTATGGACGAGCAGTACGTC.

This clonotype appeared a few times. This chain uses TRBV18 with TRBJ2-3; tentative D call: TRBD2 (7 bases). The CDR3 spans 17 residues. Between the trimmed V and J ends, which lost 3 bases and 4 bases, there was a span of 20 bases. Per germline, CDR1 KGHSH and CDR2 LQKENI. CDR3 sequence: CASSPGLRTDRADTQYF. The CDR3 DNA sequence: TGTGCCAGCTCACCGGGACTACGGACAGACCGCGCAGATACGCAGTATTTT. The full variable domain, in which reference TRBV18 and TRBJ2-3 provide the parts outside the CDR3, is NAGVMQNPRHLVRRRGQEARLRCSPMKGHSHVYWYRQLPEEGLKFMVYLQKENIIDESGMPKERFSAEFPKEGPSILRIQQVVRGDSAAYFCASSPGLRTDRADTQYFGPGTRLTVL.

This chain's CDR3 is CASSDRGRTGELFF. The CDR3, as DNA: TGTGCCAGCAGCGACAGGGGGCGGACCGGGGAGCTGTTTTTT. The V gene is TRBV7-3, the J gene TRBJ2-2; the match to TRBD1 covers 10 bases. Unmatched junction bases numbered 2, after V lost 5 bases and J lost 5 bases. Per the germline V gene, CDR1 is SGHTA and CDR2 is FQGTGA. The CDR3 runs to 14 residues.

V usage is TRBV13 and J usage is TRBJ1-3; no clear D gene. Per germline, CDR1 PRHDT and CDR2 FYEKMQ (reference sequence). This CDR3 has 13 amino acids. Trimming took off 0 bases at V and 3 bases at J, with 3 bases between the two ends. Here the CDR3 DNA reads TGTGCCAGCAGCTTAGGGGATGGAAACACCATATATTTT. Amino acid sequence: CASSLGDGNTIYF.

This chain links TRBV2 with TRBJ2-1; 8 nucleotides agree with TRBD1. CDR1 is SNHLY and CDR2 is FYNNEI in the germline V gene. V lost 8 bases, J lost 6 bases, and 18 bases stayed unmatched. CDR3 length equals 17 residues. The CDR3, as DNA: TGTGCCAGCTCCCTAGTCTTGGCCGGGACAGGTGGCAATGAGCAGTTCTTC. It codes for CASSLVLAGTGGNEQFF.

V and J are TRBV4-1 and TRBJ2-1; D gene uncertain. Germline V CDR1 and CDR2: MGHRA, YSYEKL. The CDR3 has 13 amino acids. The V and J ends lost 1 base and 5 bases respectively, with 6 bases between them. CDR3 region: CASSQGRNNEQFF. For the CDR3, the DNA is TGCGCCAGCAGCCAAGGTAGAAACAATGAGCAGTTCTTC.

A remark on this clonotype: This is likely a read error, given that the CDR3 carries no conserved phenylalanine or tryptophan at its end. The CDR3 sequence is CASSYSGSGGADTQYS. DNA for the CDR3: TGTGCCAGCAGTTACAGCGGTAGCGGGGGTGCAGATACGCAGTATTCT. The chain recombines TRBV6-2 or TRBV6-3 with TRBJ2-3, with 9 bases fitting TRBD2. Trimming cost V 2 bases and J 4 bases; bases outside gene matches: 7. Germline CDR1 and CDR2: MNHEY and SVGEGT. The CDR3 runs 16 residues.

The genes are TRBV7-8 and TRBJ2-7; TRBD2 agrees at 14 bases. CDR3 length equals 16 residues. V lost 6 bases and J lost 3; bases outside the gene matches: 7. Germline CDR1 is SGHVS and CDR2 is FQNEAQ. The CDR3 region has the DNA TGTGCCAGCAGTTATTGGACTAGCGGGGGGAACTACGAGCAGTACTTC. Its protein product is CASSYWTSGGNYEQYF.

This sequence joins TRBV7-9 and TRBJ1-3; the D is unclear. The CDR3 covers 15 residues. Trimming removed 3 bases at V and 5 bases at J, with 14 bases between. Germline V gene lookup returns CDR1 SEHNR and CDR2 FQNEAQ (reference sequence). In DNA form, the CDR3 reads TGTGCCAGCAGCTTGGGCGGGATGGTGCGAAACACCATATATTTT. Its translation is CASSLGGMVRNTIYF. Using reference TRBV7-9 and TRBJ1-3 for the parts outside the CDR3, the full variable domain is DTGVSQNPRHKITKRGQNVTFRCDPISEHNRLYWYRQTLGQGPEFLTYFQNEAQLEKSRLLSDRFSAERPKGSFSTLEIQRTEQGDSAMYLCASSLGGMVRNTIYFGEGSWLTVV.

This clonotype appeared many times. The CDR3 loop reads CASSLSGAYEQYV. For the CDR3, the DNA is TGTGCCAGCAGCTTATCAGGAGCCTACGAGCAGTACGTC. The chain recombines TRBV11-2 with TRBJ2-7; D call uncertain. The CDR3 is 13 residues long. Trimming cost V 2 bases and J 2 bases, with 7 bases left between them. Germline V lookup: CDR1 SGHAT, CDR2 FQNNGV.

In nucleotides, the CDR3 is TGTGCCAGCAGCCTTGGACTGAAGAGCTACGAGCAGTACTTC. This translates into CASSLGLKSYEQYF. The V call is TRBV12-3 or TRBV12-4, the J call TRBJ2-7; D might be TRBD2 (5 bases). The CDR3 sequence is 14 residues long. Deletions cut 6 bases from V and 3 bases from J, with 15 bases between.

This clonotype was observed many times. The V gene is TRBV7-8, the J gene TRBJ2-5; 10 bases are shared with TRBD2. The V gene's germline CDR1 is SGHVS and CDR2 FQNEAQ. The V segment lost 1 base and the J segment 4 bases; nucleotides outside the gene matches: 9. The CDR3 spans 17 residues. CDR3 amino acids: CASSLVGSGGPRETQYF. The CDR3 nucleotides are TGTGCCAGCAGCTTAGTGGGTAGCGGGGGGCCGAGAGAGACCCAGTACTTC.

This clonotype appeared many times. CDR3 region: CASSLTDSYEQYF. CDR3 bases: TGTGCCAGCAGCTTGACAGATTCCTACGAGCAGTACTTC. The chain joins TRBV7-2 to TRBJ2-7; D perhaps matches TRBD1 (5 bases). Deletions cut 3 bases from V and 1 base from J, with 7 bases between. This CDR3 comprises 13 residues. CDR1 and CDR2 from the germline V gene are SGHTA and FQGNSA.

There are a few counts of this clonotype. The chain carries TRBV15 and TRBJ2-7, with 8 positions matching TRBD1. Looked up from germline, CDR1 is LNHNV and CDR2 is YYDKDF (reference sequence). The CDR3 length is 15 residues. J was trimmed by 5 bases and V by 5 bases; bases with no gene match: 11. In DNA form, the CDR3 reads TGTGCCACCAGCGCCCGGGACAGGTTCTTAGACGAGCAGTACTTC. Translating gives CATSARDRFLDEQYF. The whole variable domain, filled in from reference TRBV15 and TRBJ2-7, reads DAMVIQNPRYQVTQFGKPVTLSCSQTLNHNVMYWYQQKSSQAPKLLFHYYDKDFNNEADTPDNFQSRRPNTSFCFLDIRSPGLGDTAMYLCATSARDRFLDEQYFGPGTRLTVT.

This sequence joins TRBV12-3 or TRBV12-4 and TRBJ1-4, with D unresolved. The V end lost 1 base, the J end lost 2 bases, and 8 bases lay between the germline ends. The CDR3 runs to 15 residues. DNA of the CDR3: TGTGCCAGCAGTTTAGGAGGGCTGACTAATGAAAAACTGTTTTTT. It specifies CASSLGGLTNEKLFF.

This clonotype was recorded many times. The V and J genes are TRBV7-2 and TRBJ1-6; D unresolved. There are 17 residues in the CDR3. Trimming removed 5 bases at V and 2 bases at J, with 16 bases between. Germline V CDR1 and CDR2: SGHTA, FQGNSA. In DNA form, the CDR3 reads TGTGCCAGCAGCCGTACCGTGGGAAGGGCCTATAATTCACCCCTCCACTTT. It is translated as CASSRTVGRAYNSPLHF.

This clonotype has just a few counts. V gene TRBV20-1 combines with J gene TRBJ2-7; TRBD1 aligns across 7 bases. Trimming at V came to 0 bases and at J to 3 bases, leaving 8 bases not matched to a gene. Germline CDR1 is DFQATT and CDR2 is SNEGSKA (reference sequence). The CDR3 runs to 15 residues. For the CDR3, the DNA is TGCAGTGCTAGAGATCGGGACAGCCCCTACTACGAGCAGTACTTC. This gives the protein CSARDRDSPYYEQYF.

The rearrangement uses TRBV12-3 or TRBV12-4 and TRBJ2-7; 8 nucleotides line up with TRBD1. V lost 5 bases to trimming and J lost 2 bases; unmatched junction nucleotides: 8. The CDR3 contains 15 residues. The DNA for the CDR3 is TGTGCCAGCAGTCTGCCGGGACAGGTCGCCTACGAGCAGTACTTC. Protein sequence: CASSLPGQVAYEQYF.

J is TRBJ2-1 and V is TRBV7-2; D ambiguous. The germline V gene encodes CDR1 SGHTA and CDR2 FQGNSA. V dropped 5 bases and J dropped 14 bases, with 22 bases sitting between them. The CDR3 consists of 14 residues. The CDR3 here is CASSPNLGILGKFF. CDR3 nucleotide sequence: TGTGCCAGCAGCCCGAATTTGGGCATTCTGGGGAAGTTCTTC.

J is TRBJ2-2 and V is TRBV6-6; D not certain. CDR1 MNHNY and CDR2 SVGAGI come from the germline V gene (reference sequence). The CDR3 runs 15 residues. The V end lost 2 bases, the J end lost 0 bases, and 7 bases lay between the germline ends. The CDR3 nucleotides read TGTGCCAGCAGTTACCAAGGATCGAACACCGGGGAGCTGTTTTTT. Its translation: CASSYQGSNTGELFF.

The chain uses TRBV6-5 and TRBJ1-5; 7 nucleotides line up with TRBD1. This CDR3 comprises 15 residues. From germline, CDR1 is MNHEY and CDR2 SVGAGI. The junction had 9 bases not matched to a gene; V was cut back by 6 bases and J by 4 bases. CDR3 sequence: CASSQGTVPNQPQHF. CDR3 nucleotides: TGTGCCAGCAGCCAGGGGACAGTCCCTAATCAGCCCCAGCATTTT.

The chain combines TRBV12-3 or TRBV12-4 with TRBJ1-3; a weak D match, TRBD1 (5 bases). V lost 6 bases to trimming and J lost 0 bases, with 9 bases between them. This CDR3 comprises 14 residues. In DNA, the CDR3 is TGTGCCAGCAGAATGGGGGGCTCTGGAAACACCATATATTTT. Protein product: CASRMGGSGNTIYF.